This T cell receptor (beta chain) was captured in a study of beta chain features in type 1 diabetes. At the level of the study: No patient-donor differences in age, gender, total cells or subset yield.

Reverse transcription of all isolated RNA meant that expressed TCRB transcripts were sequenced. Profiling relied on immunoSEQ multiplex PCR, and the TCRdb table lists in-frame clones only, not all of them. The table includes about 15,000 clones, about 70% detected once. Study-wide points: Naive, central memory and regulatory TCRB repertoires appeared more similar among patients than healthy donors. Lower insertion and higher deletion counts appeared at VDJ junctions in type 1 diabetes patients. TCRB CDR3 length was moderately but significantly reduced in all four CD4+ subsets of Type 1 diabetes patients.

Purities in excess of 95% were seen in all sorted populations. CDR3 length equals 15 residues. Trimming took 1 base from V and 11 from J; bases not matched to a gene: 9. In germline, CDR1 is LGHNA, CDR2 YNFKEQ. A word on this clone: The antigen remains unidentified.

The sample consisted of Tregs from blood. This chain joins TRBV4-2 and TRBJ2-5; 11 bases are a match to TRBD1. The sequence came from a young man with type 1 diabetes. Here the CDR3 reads CASSQAGTGGAEQYF. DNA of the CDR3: TGTGCCAGCAGCCAAGCCGGGACAGGGGGTGCTGAGCAGTACTTC.